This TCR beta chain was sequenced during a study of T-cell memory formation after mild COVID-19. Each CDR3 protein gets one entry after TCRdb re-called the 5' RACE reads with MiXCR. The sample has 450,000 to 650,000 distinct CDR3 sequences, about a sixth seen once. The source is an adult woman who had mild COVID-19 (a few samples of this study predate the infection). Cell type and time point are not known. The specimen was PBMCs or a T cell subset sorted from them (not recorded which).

The CDR3 region is CASSVYMTRSNTGELFF. CDR3 DNA sequence: TGTGCCAGCAGCGTATATATGACTAGAAGCAACACCGGGGAGCTGTTTTTT. The rearrangement joins TRBV9 to TRBJ2-2; maybe TRBD2 (6 bases). V was shortened by 1 base and J by 2 bases, with 15 bases between the two germline ends. Germline V gene data show CDR1 as SGDLS and CDR2 as YYNGEE. The CDR3 loop spans 17 amino acids.